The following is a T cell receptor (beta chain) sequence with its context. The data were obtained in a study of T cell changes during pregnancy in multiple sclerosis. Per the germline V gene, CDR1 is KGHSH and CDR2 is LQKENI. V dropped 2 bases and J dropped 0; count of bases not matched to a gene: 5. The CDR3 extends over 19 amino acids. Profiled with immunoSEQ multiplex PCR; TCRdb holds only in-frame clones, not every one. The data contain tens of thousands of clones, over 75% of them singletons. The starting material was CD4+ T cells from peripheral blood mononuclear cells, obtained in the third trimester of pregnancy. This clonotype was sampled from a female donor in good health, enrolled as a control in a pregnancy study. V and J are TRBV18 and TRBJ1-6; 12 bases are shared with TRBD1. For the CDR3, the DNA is TGTGCCAGCTCACCAGGCGGGACAGGGGGCATCTCCTATAATTCACCCCTCCACTTT. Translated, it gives CASSPGGTGGISYNSPLHF.